A selection of T cell receptor beta chains follows, all from one sample in a study of T-cell reconstitution after alpha-beta-depleted transplantation in children. TCRdb passed the PCR reads through MiXCR, listing each CDR3 protein once. The sample has more than 450,000 distinct CDR3 sequences; about 16% are singletons. The sequences come from PBMCs from the stem cell graft donor, collected from the stem cell graft. The source is a human donor who donated a stem cell graft to a child with acute lymphoblastic leukemia. CDR3s include the opening cysteine and the closing phenylalanine or tryptophan. The order of the fields is clone size, V gene, J gene, D gene, CDR3 protein, CDR3 DNA. D genes are given only for firm matches. Clone size is shown for a subset of rows, as once, few, many or a class of expanded clone.

NA	TRBV12-3/TRBV12-4	TRBJ1-1	NA	CASTTGGIEAFF	TGTGCCAGCACCACGGGGGGGATTGAAGCTTTCTTT
few	TRBV5-1	TRBJ2-7	TRBD2	CASSLDPGTSGLLYEQYF	TGCGCCAGCAGCTTGGACCCTGGGACTAGCGGATTGCTTTACGAGCAGTACTTC
few	TRBV5-1	TRBJ2-7	NA	CASSLGTGEDSYEQYF	TGCGCCAGCAGCTTGGGGACGGGGGAGGACTCCTACGAGCAGTACTTC
few	TRBV5-1	TRBJ1-4	NA	CASSLGQGYYNEKLFF	TGCGCCAGCAGCTTGGGGCAGGGCTATTATAATGAAAAACTGTTTTTT
NA	TRBV3-1	TRBJ2-1	NA	CASSQDWENEQFF	TGTGCCAGCAGCCAAGATTGGGAGAATGAGCAGTTCTTC
NA	TRBV20-1	TRBJ2-2	TRBD2	CSARDSWLAGSAGELFF	TGCAGTGCTAGAGATTCCTGGCTAGCGGGAAGCGCCGGGGAGCTGTTTTTT
NA	TRBV2	TRBJ2-5	NA	CASGPGGEETQYF	TGTGCCAGCGGCCCCGGGGGTGAAGAGACCCAGTACTTC
NA	TRBV29-1	TRBJ2-3	NA	CSVGHTSTDTQYF	TGCAGCGTTGGACATACTAGCACAGATACGCAGTATTTT
few	TRBV5-1	TRBJ2-1	TRBD1	CASSLGLTGTYNEQFF	TGCGCCAGCAGCTTGGGTCTGACAGGGACATACAATGAGCAGTTCTTC
NA	TRBV30	TRBJ2-4	NA	CAWSGAGVIIQYF	TGTGCCTGGAGTGGGGCAGGGGTAATCATTCAGTACTTC
NA	TRBV20-1	TRBJ2-1	TRBD2	CSARALAGSLDEQFF	TGCAGTGCTAGAGCCTTAGCGGGATCCCTGGATGAGCAGTTCTTC
NA	TRBV7-2	TRBJ2-5	NA	CASSPRDQQETQYF	TGTGCCAGCAGCCCCCGGGACCAACAAGAGACCCAGTACTTC
few	TRBV5-1	TRBJ1-1	NA	CASSLRGAPEAFF	TGCGCCAGCAGCTTGCGGGGGGCCCCCGAAGCTTTCTTT
NA	TRBV11-1	TRBJ2-1	NA	CASNWGGAGEQFF	TGTGCCAGCAACTGGGGCGGAGCTGGCGAGCAGTTCTTC
few	TRBV9	TRBJ2-2	TRBD1	CASSVGQGQRELFF	TGTGCCAGCAGCGTAGGACAGGGGCAAAGGGAGCTGTTTTTT
NA	TRBV19	TRBJ2-1	NA	CASSKDRSRYNEQFF	TGTGCCAGTAGTAAGGACCGATCCCGTTACAATGAGCAGTTCTTC